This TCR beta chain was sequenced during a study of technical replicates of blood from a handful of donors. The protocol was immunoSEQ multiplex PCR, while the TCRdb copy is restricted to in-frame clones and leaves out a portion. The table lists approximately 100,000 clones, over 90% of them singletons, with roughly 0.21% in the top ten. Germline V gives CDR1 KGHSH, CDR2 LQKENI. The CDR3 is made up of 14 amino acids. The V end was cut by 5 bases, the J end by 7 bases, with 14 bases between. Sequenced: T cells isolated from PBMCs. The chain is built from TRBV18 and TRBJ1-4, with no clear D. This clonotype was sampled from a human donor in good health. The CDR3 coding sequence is TGTGCCAGCTCAATCGGTCCGGTTGGTGAAAAACTGTTTTTT. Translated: CASSIGPVGEKLFF.